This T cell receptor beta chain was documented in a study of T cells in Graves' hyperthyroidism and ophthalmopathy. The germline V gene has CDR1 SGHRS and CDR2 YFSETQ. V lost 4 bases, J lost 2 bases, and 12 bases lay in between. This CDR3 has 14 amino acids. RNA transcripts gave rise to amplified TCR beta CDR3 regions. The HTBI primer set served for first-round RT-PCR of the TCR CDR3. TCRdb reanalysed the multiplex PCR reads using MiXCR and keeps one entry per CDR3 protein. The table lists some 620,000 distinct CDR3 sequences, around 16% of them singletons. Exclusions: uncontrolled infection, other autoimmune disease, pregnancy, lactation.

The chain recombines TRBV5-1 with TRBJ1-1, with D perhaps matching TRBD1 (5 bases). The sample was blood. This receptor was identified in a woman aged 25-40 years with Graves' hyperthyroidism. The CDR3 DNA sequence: TGCGCCAGCAGCGCCCGGGGGGATAACACTGAAGCTTTCTTT. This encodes CASSARGDNTEAFF.